This T cell receptor beta chain is drawn from a study of T cell responses to AZD1222 COVID-19 vaccine. On this clone: Its antigen is undetermined.

Germline CDR1 is SGHVS and CDR2 is FQNEAQ. V dropped 5 bases and J dropped 0 bases, with 25 bases sitting between them. This CDR3 spans 19 amino acids. The repertoire was sequenced with immunoSEQ multiplex PCR; TCRdb's copy has only in-frame clones and lacks some. The sample carries approximately 140,000 clones, roughly 92% recorded once. Broader study findings: Among vaccine-associated CD4 TCRs, coverage spanned spike, with dominance at 160-218 and 743-854. Rises in breadth and depth of Spike-specific TCRs came after two AZD1222 doses.

Doses given second, at about 4 or about 12 weeks, were pooled. This TCR was sampled from an adult who received the AZD1222 COVID-19 vaccine. This specimen consisted of peripheral blood, obtained 28 days after the second AZD1222 dose. This sequence joins TRBV7-8 and TRBJ1-1, with D possibly being TRBD1 (6 bases). CDR3 in DNA: TGTGCCAGCAGCCGTACCCGGGGGCCAAGGGGTTCGGTGAACACTGAAGCTTTCTTT. It is translated as CASSRTRGPRGSVNTEAFF.